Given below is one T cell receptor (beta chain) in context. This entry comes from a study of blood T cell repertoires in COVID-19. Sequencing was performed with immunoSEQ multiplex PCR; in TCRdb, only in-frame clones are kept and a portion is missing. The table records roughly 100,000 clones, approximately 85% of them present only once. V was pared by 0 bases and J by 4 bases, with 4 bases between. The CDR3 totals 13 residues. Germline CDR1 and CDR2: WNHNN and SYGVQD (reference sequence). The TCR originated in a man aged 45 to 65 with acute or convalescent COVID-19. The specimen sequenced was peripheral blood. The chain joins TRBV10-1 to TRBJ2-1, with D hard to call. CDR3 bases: TGCGCCAGCAGTGAGTCTCAGTACAATGAGCAGTTCTTC. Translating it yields CASSESQYNEQFF.